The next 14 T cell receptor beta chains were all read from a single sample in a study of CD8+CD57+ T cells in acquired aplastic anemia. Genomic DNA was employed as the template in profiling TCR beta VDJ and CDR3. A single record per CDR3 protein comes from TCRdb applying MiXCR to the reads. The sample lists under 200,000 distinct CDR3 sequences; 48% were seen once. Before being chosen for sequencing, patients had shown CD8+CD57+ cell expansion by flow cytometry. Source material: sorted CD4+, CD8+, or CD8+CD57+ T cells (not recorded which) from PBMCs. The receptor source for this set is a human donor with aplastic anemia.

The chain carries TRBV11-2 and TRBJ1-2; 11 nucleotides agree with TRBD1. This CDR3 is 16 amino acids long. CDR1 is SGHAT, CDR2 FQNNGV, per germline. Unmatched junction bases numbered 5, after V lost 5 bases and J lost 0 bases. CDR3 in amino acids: CASSDPGQGANYGYTF. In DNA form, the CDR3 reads TGTGCCAGCAGCGATCCGGGACAGGGGGCTAACTATGGCTACACCTTC.

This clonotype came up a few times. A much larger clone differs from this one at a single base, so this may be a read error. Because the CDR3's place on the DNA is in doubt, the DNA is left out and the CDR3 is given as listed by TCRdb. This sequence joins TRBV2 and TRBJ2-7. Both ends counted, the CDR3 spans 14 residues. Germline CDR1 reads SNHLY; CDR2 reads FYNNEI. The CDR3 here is CASGVGRGSYERYF.

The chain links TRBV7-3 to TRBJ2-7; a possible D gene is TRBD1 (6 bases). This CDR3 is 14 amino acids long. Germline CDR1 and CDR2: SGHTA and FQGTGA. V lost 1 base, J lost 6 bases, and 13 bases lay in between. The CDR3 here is CASSLNAGESEQYF. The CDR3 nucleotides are TGTGCCAGCAGCTTAAATGCAGGGGAGAGCGAGCAGTACTTC.

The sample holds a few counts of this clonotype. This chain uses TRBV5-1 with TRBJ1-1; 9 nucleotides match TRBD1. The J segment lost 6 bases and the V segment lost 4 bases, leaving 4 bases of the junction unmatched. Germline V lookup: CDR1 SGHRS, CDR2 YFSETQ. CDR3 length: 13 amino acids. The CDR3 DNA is TGCGCCAGCAGCGGAGGGACAGGGCCTGAAGCTTTCTTT. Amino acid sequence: CASSGGTGPEAFF. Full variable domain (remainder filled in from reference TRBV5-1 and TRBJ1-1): KAGVTQTPRYLIKTRGQQVTLSCSPISGHRSVSWYQQTPGQGLQFLFEYFSETQRNKGNFPGRFSGRQFSNSRSEMNVSTLELGDSALYLCASSGGTGPEAFFGQGTRLTVV.

CDR3: CASSDEETQYF. Written as DNA, the CDR3 is TGTGCCAGCAGTGACGAAGAGACCCAGTACTTC. The V and J genes are TRBV2 and TRBJ2-5; no clear D. CDR1 is SNHLY and CDR2 is FYNNEI in the germline V gene. V was clipped by 3 bases and J by 3 bases, with 2 bases between them. This CDR3 has 11 amino acids.

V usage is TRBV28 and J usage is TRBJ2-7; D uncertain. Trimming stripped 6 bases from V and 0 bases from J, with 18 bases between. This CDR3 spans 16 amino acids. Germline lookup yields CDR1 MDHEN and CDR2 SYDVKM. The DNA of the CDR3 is TGTGCCAGCAGCCTTATCCTGACGGAGACCTCCTACGAGCAGTACTTC. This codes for CASSLILTETSYEQYF.

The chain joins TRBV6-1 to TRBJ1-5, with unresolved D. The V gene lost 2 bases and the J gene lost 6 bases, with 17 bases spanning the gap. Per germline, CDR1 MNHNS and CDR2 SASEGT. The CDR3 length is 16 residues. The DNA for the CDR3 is TGTGCCAGCAGTGAAACCTACCACGGGGTTGGTCAGCCCCAGCATTTT. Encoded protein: CASSETYHGVGQPQHF.

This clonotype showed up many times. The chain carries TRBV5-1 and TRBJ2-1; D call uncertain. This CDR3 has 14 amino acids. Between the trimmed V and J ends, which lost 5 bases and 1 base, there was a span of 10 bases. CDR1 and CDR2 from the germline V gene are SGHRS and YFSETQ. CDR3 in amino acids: CASRPRVSYNEQFF. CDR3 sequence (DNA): TGCGCCAGCAGGCCCCGAGTATCCTACAATGAGCAGTTCTTC. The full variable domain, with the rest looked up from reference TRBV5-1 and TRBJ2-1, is KAGVTQTPRYLIKTRGQQVTLSCSPISGHRSVSWYQQTPGQGLQFLFEYFSETQRNKGNFPGRFSGRQFSNSRSEMNVSTLELGDSALYLCASRPRVSYNEQFFGPGTRLTVL.

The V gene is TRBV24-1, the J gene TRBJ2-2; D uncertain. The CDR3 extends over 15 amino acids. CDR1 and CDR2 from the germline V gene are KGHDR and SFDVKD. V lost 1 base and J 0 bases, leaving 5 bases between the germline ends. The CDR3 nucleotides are TGTGCCACCAGTGATTTACAGACGAACACCGGGGAGCTGTTTTTT. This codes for CATSDLQTNTGELFF.

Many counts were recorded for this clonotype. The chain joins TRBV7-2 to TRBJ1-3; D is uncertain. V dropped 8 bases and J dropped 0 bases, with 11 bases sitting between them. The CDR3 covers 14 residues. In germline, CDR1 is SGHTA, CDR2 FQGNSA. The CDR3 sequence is CASRSSASGNTIYF. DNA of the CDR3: TGTGCCAGCCGATCGAGTGCCTCTGGAAACACCATATATTTT. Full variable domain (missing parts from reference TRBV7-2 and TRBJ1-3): GAGVSQSPSNKVTEKGKDVELRCDPISGHTALYWYRQSLGQGLEFLIYFQGNSAPDKSGLPSDRFSAERTGGSVSTLTIQRTQQEDSAVYLCASRSSASGNTIYFGEGSWLTVV.

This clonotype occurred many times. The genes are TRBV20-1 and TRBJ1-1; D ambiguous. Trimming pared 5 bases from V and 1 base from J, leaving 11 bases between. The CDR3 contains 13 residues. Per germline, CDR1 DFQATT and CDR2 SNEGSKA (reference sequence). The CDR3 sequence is CSAGWTSNTEAFF. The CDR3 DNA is TGCAGTGCTGGATGGACTTCGAACACTGAAGCTTTCTTT.

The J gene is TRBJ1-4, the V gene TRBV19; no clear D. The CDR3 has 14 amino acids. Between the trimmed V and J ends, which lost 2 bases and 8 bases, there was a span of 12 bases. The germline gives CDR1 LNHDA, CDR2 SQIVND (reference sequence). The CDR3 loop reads CASSIQGIGEKLFF. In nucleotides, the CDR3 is TGTGCCAGTAGTATACAAGGGATCGGGGAAAAACTGTTTTTT.

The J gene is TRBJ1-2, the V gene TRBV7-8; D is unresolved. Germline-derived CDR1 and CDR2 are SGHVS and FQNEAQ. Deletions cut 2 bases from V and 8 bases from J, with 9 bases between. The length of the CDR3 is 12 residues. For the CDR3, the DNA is TGTGCCAGCAGCTTATCCGGGAAAGGCTACACCTTC. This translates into CASSLSGKGYTF.

The CDR3 DNA reads as TGTGCCAGCAGCTTAGGTTTTGGCGGGGCTGCGGGGGATACGCAGTATTTT. Its translation: CASSLGFGGAAGDTQYF. The chain uses TRBV7-8 and TRBJ2-3; D might be TRBD2 (6 bases). There are 17 residues in the CDR3. V lost 1 base and J lost 6, with 20 bases in between. Germline CDR1 is SGHVS and CDR2 is FQNEAQ. The whole variable domain, filled in from reference TRBV7-8 and TRBJ2-3, reads GAGVSQSPRYKVAKRGQDVALRCDPISGHVSLFWYQQALGQGPEFLTYFQNEAQLDKSGLPSDRFFAERPEGSVSTLKIQRTQQEDSAVYLCASSLGFGGAAGDTQYFGPGTRLTVL.